The entry below describes one T cell receptor (beta chain). This CDR3 region has 15 residues. CDR1 is MDHEN and CDR2 is SYDVKM in the germline V gene. V was cut by 3 bases and J by 1 base, with 11 bases left in between. This sample was included in a study of blood T cell repertoires in COVID-19. Sequencing used immunoSEQ multiplex PCR; TCRdb keeps in-frame clones, though not all of them. The profile shows tens of thousands of clones, 82% of them singletons. The specimen sequenced was peripheral blood. The sequence was collected from an elderly man with active COVID-19. This chain joins TRBV28 and TRBJ2-3; perhaps TRBD2 as D (6 bases). The CDR3 reads CASSFQRVGTDTQYF. The CDR3 DNA is TGTGCCAGCAGTTTCCAGCGGGTAGGCACAGATACGCAGTATTTT.